These T cell receptor beta chains were read from a single sample in a study of Ad26.COV2.S vaccination and SARS-CoV-2 variants. Assay: immunoSEQ multiplex PCR; the TCRdb copy retains only in-frame clones and omits some. Found here are 380,000 or so clones, 80% to 90% of them singletons; the top ten hold around 4.5%. Specimen: peripheral blood, collected in a trial of Ad26.COV2.S vaccine versus placebo. Receptors originate from a person aged 18-65 years who received the Ad26.COV2.S COVID-19 vaccine or a placebo. Each CDR3 is given with its conserved first and last residue. Fields, in order: clone size, V gene, J gene, D gene, CDR3 protein, CDR3 DNA. The D gene is left open where the match is weak. Clone size is stated in some rows and not others, as once, few, many or a class when expanded.

-,TRBV6-5,TRBJ1-2,-,CASSYSGQRDYGYTF,TGTGCCAGCAGTTACTCAGGGCAGAGAGACTATGGCTACACCTTC
-,TRBV6-2/TRBV6-3,TRBJ2-3,-,CASSYLTGQRIILDTQYF,TGTGCCAGCAGTTACTTAACTGGGCAGCGAATTATTTTAGATACGCAGTATTTT
few,TRBV4-3,TRBJ1-2,-,CASSKGSAGYTF,TGCGCCAGCAGCAAGGGATCGGCGGGCTACACCTTC
once,TRBV11-2,TRBJ2-7,TRBD2,CASSLDVAGVNSYEQYF,TGTGCCAGCAGCTTAGACGTAGCGGGAGTGAACTCCTACGAGCAGTACTTC
many,TRBV4-1,TRBJ2-7,TRBD2,CASSQAGGSYEQYF,TGCGCCAGCAGCCAAGCCGGGGGGTCCTACGAGCAGTACTTC
-,TRBV3-1/TRBV3-2,TRBJ2-5,-,CASSQVAGLYQETQYF,TGTGCCAGCAGCCAAGTCGCGGGATTGTACCAAGAGACCCAGTACTTC
-,TRBV5-1,TRBJ2-5,-,CASSLGPLETQYF,TGCGCCAGCAGCTTGGGACCGCTAGAGACCCAGTACTTC
-,TRBV5-1,TRBJ1-3,-,CASSLAGGYGNTIYF,TGCGCCAGCAGCTTGGCCGGGGGATATGGAAACACCATATATTTT
many,TRBV5-1,TRBJ2-3,-,CASSSDRPDLLSTDTQYF,TGCGCCAGCAGCTCAGACAGGCCAGACTTATTGAGCACAGATACGCAGTATTTT
-,TRBV29-1,TRBJ2-5,-,CSVEDRGQQETQYF,TGCAGCGTTGAAGATAGGGGCCAGCAAGAGACCCAGTACTTC
-,TRBV19,TRBJ2-7,-,CATRSSSYEQYF,TGTGCCACCCGGAGCTCTTCCTACGAGCAGTACTTC
-,TRBV6-5,TRBJ1-2,-,CASSNRARDYGYTF,TGTGCCAGCAGTAACAGGGCAAGAGACTATGGCTACACCTTC
-,TRBV7-8,TRBJ2-1,-,CASTDFRGLSYNEQFF,TGTGCCAGCACCGATTTCCGGGGTTTATCCTACAATGAGCAGTTCTTC
-,TRBV27,TRBJ1-2,-,CASSSSSVAGANYGYTF,TGTGCCAGCAGTTCGTCGTCGGTGGCAGGGGCTAACTATGGCTACACCTTC
-,TRBV5-1,TRBJ1-2,-,CASSLASSSFNYGYTF,TGCGCCAGCAGCTTGGCCTCCTCCAGCTTTAACTATGGCTACACCTTC
-,TRBV12-3/TRBV12-4,TRBJ2-1,-,CASSLDSYNEQFF,TGTGCCAGCAGTTTGGACAGTTACAATGAGCAGTTCTTC
-,TRBV7-9,TRBJ1-6,TRBD1,CASSLQAGGNSPLHF,TGTGCCAGCAGCTTACAGGCAGGGGGGAATTCACCCCTCCACTTT
-,TRBV18,TRBJ2-2,-,CASSPPGATMNTGELFF,TGTGCCAGCTCACCACCGGGGGCGACAATGAACACCGGGGAGCTGTTTTTT
-,TRBV6-5,TRBJ2-2,-,CASSFRVQNTGELFF,TGTGCCAGCAGTTTCCGGGTCCAGAACACCGGGGAGCTGTTTTTT
-,TRBV7-9,TRBJ2-7,TRBD1,CASSSVTGASYEQYF,TGTGCCAGCAGCTCCGTCACAGGGGCCTCCTACGAGCAGTACTTC
-,TRBV29-1,TRBJ2-5,TRBD1,CSGQGGETQYF,TGCAGCGGACAGGGTGGGGAGACCCAGTACTTC
-,TRBV7-9,TRBJ2-7,-,CASSLARVPYEQYF,TGTGCCAGCAGCTTAGCCAGGGTGCCCTACGAGCAGTACTTC
-,TRBV28,TRBJ2-7,-,CASRRHSSYEQYF,TGTGCCAGCAGGCGACACAGCTCCTACGAGCAGTACTTC
-,TRBV6-5,TRBJ1-5,-,CASRAETGGNQPQHF,TGTGCCAGCAGGGCCGAGACGGGGGGCAATCAGCCCCAGCATTTT
-,TRBV6-2/TRBV6-3,TRBJ2-2,TRBD1,CASSWDRVNTGELFF,TGTGCCAGCAGTTGGGACAGGGTGAACACCGGGGAGCTGTTTTTT
-,TRBV3-1/TRBV3-2,TRBJ1-3,-,CASSQRGVSGNTIYF,TGTGCCAGCAGCCAGAGGGGGGTGTCTGGAAACACCATATATTTT
-,TRBV5-1,TRBJ2-2,TRBD1,CASSLDRGQGTGELFF,TGCGCCAGCAGCTTGGACAGGGGGCAGGGCACCGGGGAGCTGTTTTTT
-,TRBV28,TRBJ2-7,-,CASSLLGGATYEQYF,TGTGCCAGCAGCCTACTGGGCGGGGCCACCTACGAGCAGTACTTC
-,TRBV19,TRBJ2-7,-,CASRAHGAGDEQYF,TGTGCCAGTAGGGCTCATGGGGCGGGCGACGAGCAGTACTTC
-,TRBV29-1,TRBJ1-1,TRBD1,CSASTGVTEAFF,TGCAGCGCATCTACAGGGGTTACTGAAGCTTTCTTT
-,TRBV6-5,TRBJ2-5,-,CASSKRLGNQETQYF,TGTGCCAGCAGTAAACGGTTAGGGAACCAAGAGACCCAGTACTTC
-,TRBV3-1/TRBV3-2,TRBJ2-1,TRBD2,CASSQDSSGSHSLFF,TGTGCCAGCAGCCAAGATTCTAGCGGTTCACACTCGCTGTTCTTC
-,TRBV30,TRBJ2-6,TRBD1,CASGQDLSGANVLTF,TGTGCCTCTGGACAGGACCTCTCTGGGGCCAACGTCCTGACTTTC
-,TRBV4-1,TRBJ1-2,-,CASSQDWGAGYGYTF,TGCGCCAGCAGCCAAGATTGGGGCGCAGGCTATGGCTACACCTTC
few,TRBV10-3,TRBJ1-1,-,CATLDGRTEAFF,TGTGCCACCTTAGACGGCCGCACTGAAGCTTTCTTT
-,TRBV9,TRBJ2-3,-,CASSGRSVGQYF,TGTGCCAGCAGCGGCCGGAGCGTTGGGCAGTATTTT
-,TRBV5-4,TRBJ1-2,-,CASSPETGFGYTF,TGTGCCAGCAGCCCTGAGACGGGATTCGGCTACACCTTC
-,TRBV20-1,TRBJ2-7,-,CSVVRLYEQYF,TGCAGTGTCGTCCGACTCTACGAGCAGTACTTC
-,TRBV5-6,TRBJ1-2,-,CASSLDGQGFGYGYTF,TGTGCCAGCAGCTTGGACGGGCAGGGATTTGGCTATGGCTACACCTTC
-,TRBV28,TRBJ2-7,TRBD2,CASSLAGLAGVHEQYF,TGTGCCAGCAGTCTAGCAGGACTAGCGGGAGTCCACGAGCAGTACTTC
-,TRBV5-4,TRBJ1-1,TRBD1,CASSWGQGNTEAFF,TGTGCCAGCAGCTGGGGACAGGGGAACACTGAAGCTTTCTTT
-,TRBV7-9,TRBJ2-1,-,CASLSSYNEQFF,TGTGCCAGCCTGAGCTCCTACAATGAGCAGTTCTTC
-,TRBV2,TRBJ2-7,-,CASSEGETLYEQYF,TGTGCCAGCAGTGAAGGGGAGACCCTTTACGAGCAGTACTTC
once,TRBV11-2,TRBJ2-5,TRBD1,CASSPSGTEGETQYF,TGTGCCAGCAGCCCCTCCGGGACAGAGGGAGAGACCCAGTACTTC
-,TRBV6-5,TRBJ1-5,-,CASRADSRTNQPQHF,TGTGCCAGCAGAGCAGACAGCCGTACAAATCAGCCCCAGCATTTT
-,TRBV20-1,TRBJ1-2,TRBD1,CSASGGQGYGYTF,TGCAGTGCTAGTGGGGGACAGGGCTATGGCTACACCTTC
-,TRBV4-3,TRBJ1-1,-,CASSQEGRQALGTEAFF,TGCGCCAGCAGCCAAGAAGGTAGACAGGCTTTGGGAACTGAAGCTTTCTTT
-,TRBV10-3,TRBJ1-4,-,CAISEGRGNEKLFF,TGTGCCATCAGTGAAGGAAGGGGGAATGAAAAACTGTTTTTT
once,TRBV4-1,TRBJ1-2,-,CASSRGHGGLNGYTF,TGCGCCAGCAGCCGAGGACATGGAGGTTTGAATGGCTACACCTTC
-,TRBV5-6,TRBJ2-3,TRBD1,CASSPRTGWSDTQYF,TGTGCCAGCAGCCCTAGGACAGGGTGGTCAGATACGCAGTATTTT
-,TRBV6-1,TRBJ2-7,TRBD1,CASSEDRGAYYEQYF,TGTGCCAGCAGTGAAGACAGGGGAGCTTACTACGAGCAGTACTTC
-,TRBV19,TRBJ2-1,-,CASSIRDNEQFF,TGTGCCAGTAGTATTAGGGACAATGAGCAGTTCTTC
-,TRBV27,TRBJ2-7,TRBD2,CASSFVGSGGMNEQYF,TGTGCCAGCAGTTTCGTCGGTAGCGGGGGGATGAACGAGCAGTACTTC
-,TRBV5-1,TRBJ2-7,TRBD1,CASSLGPDRGYEQYF,TGCGCCAGCAGCTTGGGACCGGACAGGGGTTACGAGCAGTACTTC
-,TRBV24-1,TRBJ2-1,TRBD2,CATSETGLAAPDEQFF,TGTGCCACCAGTGAGACTGGACTAGCGGCCCCCGATGAGCAGTTCTTC